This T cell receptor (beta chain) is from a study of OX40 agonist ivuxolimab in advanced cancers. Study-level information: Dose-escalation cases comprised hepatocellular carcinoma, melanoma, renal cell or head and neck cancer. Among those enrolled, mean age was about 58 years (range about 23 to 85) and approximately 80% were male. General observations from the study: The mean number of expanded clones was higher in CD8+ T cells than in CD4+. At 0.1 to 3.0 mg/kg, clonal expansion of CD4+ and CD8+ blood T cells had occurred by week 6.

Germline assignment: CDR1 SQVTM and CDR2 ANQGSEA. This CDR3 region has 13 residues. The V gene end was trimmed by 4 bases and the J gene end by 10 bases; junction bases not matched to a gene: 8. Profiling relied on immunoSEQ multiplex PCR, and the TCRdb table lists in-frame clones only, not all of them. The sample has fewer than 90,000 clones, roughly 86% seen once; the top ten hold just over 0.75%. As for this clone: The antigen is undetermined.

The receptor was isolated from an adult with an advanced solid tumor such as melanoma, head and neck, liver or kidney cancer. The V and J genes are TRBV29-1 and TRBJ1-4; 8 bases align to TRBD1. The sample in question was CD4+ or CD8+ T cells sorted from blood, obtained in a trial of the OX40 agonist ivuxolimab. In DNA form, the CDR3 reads TGCAGCGTTGGCGACAGGGGTGGACGAAAACTGTTTTTT. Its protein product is CSVGDRGGRKLFF.